A single sample gave rise to the 19 T cell receptor beta chains below, sequenced in a study of blood T cell repertoires in COVID-19. Here immunoSEQ multiplex PCR was the method, and the copy in TCRdb shows in-frame clones only, minus some. The sample lists approximately 130,000 clones, approximately 80% occurring once. Sequencing was performed on peripheral blood. These receptors were taken from a human donor in a cohort sampled during active COVID-19.

The V and J genes are TRBV3-1 (or the pseudogene TRBV3-2) and TRBJ1-6; 7 positions match TRBD1. Germline V gene sequence: CDR1 LGHDT, CDR2 YNNKEL (reference sequence). J gave up 5 bases and V 4 bases, and 2 bases lay outside the gene matches. CDR3 length: 14 amino acids. The CDR3 nucleotides are TGTGCCAGCAGCCGGCAGGGGGATAATTCACCCCTCCACTTT. Protein: CASSRQGDNSPLHF.

The rearrangement uses TRBV19 and TRBJ2-6; D possibly corresponds to TRBD1 (6 bases). Germline loops: CDR1 LNHDA, CDR2 SQIVND (reference sequence). V lost 5 bases, J lost 3 bases, and 14 bases lay in between. The CDR3 extends over 16 amino acids. This CDR3 is CASSPPPTGGANVLTF. CDR3 DNA sequence: TGTGCCAGTAGTCCCCCGCCGACAGGTGGGGCCAACGTCCTGACTTTC.

The chain couples TRBV6-5 to TRBJ1-4, with D unresolved. The CDR3 runs to 14 residues. From germline, CDR1 is MNHEY and CDR2 SVGAGI. With 11 bases removed from V and 0 bases from J, the gap between germline ends came to 13 bases. The CDR3 reads CAAAHTATNEKLFF. The DNA for the CDR3 is TGTGCCGCAGCTCATACAGCAACTAATGAAAAACTGTTTTTT.

The chain couples TRBV3-1 (or the pseudogene TRBV3-2) to TRBJ1-5, with D perhaps matching TRBD1 (5 bases). The CDR3 is made up of 14 amino acids. The V end lost 4 bases, the J end lost 3 bases, and 10 bases lay between the germline ends. Germline CDR1 LGHDT, CDR2 YNNKEL (reference sequence). CDR3 coding DNA: TGTGCCAGCAGCCCGGACACGAACAATCAGCCCCAGCATTTT. It specifies CASSPDTNNQPQHF.

This clone was seen only once. V gene TRBV7-9 combines with J gene TRBJ2-2, with D tentatively TRBD1 (6 bases). The length of the CDR3 is 15 residues. Trimming took off 8 bases at V and 2 bases at J, with 15 bases between the two ends. From germline, CDR1 is SEHNR and CDR2 FQNEAQ (reference sequence). The CDR3 region is CASVPGGPNTGELFF. In DNA form, the CDR3 reads TGTGCCAGCGTCCCTGGGGGCCCTAACACCGGGGAGCTGTTTTTT.

This clone was seen a few times. V gene TRBV7-2 combines with J gene TRBJ2-1; 9 bases are shared with TRBD1. Germline CDR1 is SGHTA and CDR2 is FQGNSA. The CDR3 contains 15 residues. Germline trimming cut 6 bases from V and 3 bases from J; bases unmatched to any gene: 6. The chain's CDR3 is CASRPGGQGYNEQFF. Written as DNA, the CDR3 is TGTGCCAGCAGACCCGGGGGACAGGGCTACAATGAGCAGTTCTTC.

The chain joins TRBV5-4 to TRBJ1-2; 9 bases match TRBD1. This CDR3 has 14 amino acids. Trimming at V came to 4 bases and at J to 4 bases, leaving 5 bases not matched to a gene. CDR1 is SGHNT and CDR2 is YYREEE in the germline V gene (reference sequence). The CDR3, as DNA: TGTGCCAGCAGCCTCGGACAGGGGAGCTATGGCTACACCTTC. Translation gives CASSLGQGSYGYTF. Together with reference TRBV5-4 and TRBJ1-2, the CDR3 gives the full variable domain: ETGVTQSPTHLIKTRGQQVTLRCSSQSGHNTVSWYQQALGQGPQFIFQYYREEENGRGNFPPRFSGLQFPNYSSELNVNALELDDSALYLCASSLGQGSYGYTFGSGTRLTVV.

V usage is TRBV15 and J usage is TRBJ2-1; TRBD2 matches 15 bases. Per germline, CDR1 LNHNV and CDR2 YYDKDF (reference sequence). V dropped 0 bases and J dropped 5; count of bases not matched to a gene: 8. This CDR3 is built from 19 residues. CDR3 coding DNA: TGTGCCACCAGCAGAGACGGACTAGCGGGGGGGCCAAGGCACAATGAGCAGTTCTTC. Amino acids: CATSRDGLAGGPRHNEQFF. Drawing the rest from reference TRBV15 and TRBJ2-1, the complete variable domain is DAMVIQNPRYQVTQFGKPVTLSCSQTLNHNVMYWYQQKSSQAPKLLFHYYDKDFNNEADTPDNFQSRRPNTSFCFLDIRSPGLGDTAMYLCATSRDGLAGGPRHNEQFFGPGTRLTVL.

The chain combines TRBV9 with TRBJ2-7; 9 nucleotides align to TRBD2. Germline-derived CDR1 and CDR2 are SGDLS and YYNGEE. This CDR3 is built from 16 residues. V lost 0 bases to trimming and J lost 0 bases; unmatched junction nucleotides: 4. This CDR3 is CASSVGGRGSSYEQYF. The DNA of the CDR3 is TGTGCCAGCAGCGTAGGCGGGAGGGGTAGCTCCTACGAGCAGTACTTC.

Concerning this clone itself: Other DNA sequences in this specimen translate into the identical CDR3. This chain joins TRBV11-2 and TRBJ1-2; D uncertain. This CDR3 has 13 amino acids. V lost 0 bases, J lost 3 bases, and 5 bases lay in between. Germline V lookup: CDR1 SGHAT, CDR2 FQNNGV. CDR3 residues: CASSLDGYYGYTF. In DNA, the CDR3 is TGTGCCAGCAGCTTAGACGGTTACTATGGCTACACCTTC.

The rearrangement joins TRBV6-6 to TRBJ1-5; the D is unclear. V was shortened by 4 bases and J by 0 bases, with 4 bases between the two germline ends. Germline CDR1 is MNHNY and CDR2 is SVGAGI (reference sequence). There are 13 residues in the CDR3. The CDR3 region has the DNA TGTGCCAGCAGTTCCTATAGCAATCAGCCCCAGCATTTT. Its protein is CASSSYSNQPQHF.

This chain joins TRBV2 and TRBJ1-3; 7 bases match TRBD1. The CDR3 spans 16 residues. Germline trimming cut 6 bases from V and 0 bases from J; bases unmatched to any gene: 8. The germline V gene encodes CDR1 SNHLY and CDR2 FYNNEI. For the CDR3, the DNA is TGTGCCAGCAGCCGAGGGACAGCGAGCTCTGGAAACACCATATATTTT. Translated, it gives CASSRGTASSGNTIYF.

The chain joins TRBV19 to TRBJ2-1; D remains unclear. Trimming took off 3 bases at V and 6 bases at J, with 6 bases between the two ends. CDR3 length: 12 residues. CDR1 LNHDA and CDR2 SQIVND come from the germline V gene (reference sequence). The CDR3 sequence is CASSISSNEQFF. The CDR3, as DNA: TGTGCCAGTAGTATTTCTAGCAATGAGCAGTTCTTC.

The genes are TRBV14 and TRBJ1-2; D not certain. V shed 0 bases and J shed 0 bases, with 14 bases lying between them. The germline V gene encodes CDR1 SGHDN and CDR2 FVKESK. This CDR3 region has 17 residues. CDR3 residues: CASSQEPRFRSNYGYTF. In DNA form, the CDR3 reads TGTGCCAGCAGCCAAGAACCAAGATTTAGATCTAACTATGGCTACACCTTC.

The rearrangement uses TRBV6-5 and TRBJ2-5; D might be TRBD2 (6 bases). Germline V gene data show CDR1 as MNHEY and CDR2 as SVGAGI. The ends were cut back, 6 bases at V and 5 bases at J, with 19 bases in the middle. There are 15 residues in the CDR3. CDR3 protein: CASSRYYTAGETQYF. The DNA of the CDR3 is TGTGCCAGCAGCCGCTATTATACCGCGGGGGAGACCCAGTACTTC.

The chain recombines TRBV19 with TRBJ2-5, with D possibly TRBD2 on 5 matching bases. The CDR3 contains 14 residues. The ends were cut back, 7 bases at V and 4 bases at J, with 16 bases in the middle. Germline V CDR1 and CDR2: LNHDA, SQIVND (reference sequence). CDR3 amino acids: CASNQGRGGETQYF. As DNA, the CDR3 is TGTGCCAGTAACCAAGGGCGTGGAGGAGAGACCCAGTACTTC.

This chain links TRBV5-1 with TRBJ2-7; D is perhaps TRBD1 (6 bases). Trimming removed 4 bases at V and 2 bases at J, with 16 bases between. The CDR3 length is 15 residues. The germline V gene encodes CDR1 SGHRS and CDR2 YFSETQ. CDR3 in DNA: TGCGCCAGCAGCAATAAGGGGGTACCCCCCTACGAGCAGTACTTC. This translates into CASSNKGVPPYEQYF.

This clone occurred once. The CDR3 bases are TGCAGCGTTGATGGGGAGCTAGCGGGCAACTCCTACGAGCAGTACTTC. It codes for CSVDGELAGNSYEQYF. This chain connects TRBV29-1 to TRBJ2-7; 8 bases map to TRBD2. Germline V gene sequence: CDR1 SQVTM, CDR2 ANQGSEA. The CDR3 contains 16 residues. With 3 bases clipped from V and 0 bases from J, the junction kept 10 bases outside the gene matches.

The rearrangement joins TRBV19 to TRBJ1-1; 11 positions agree with TRBD1. Per the germline V gene, CDR1 is LNHDA and CDR2 is SQIVND (reference sequence). With 4 bases clipped from V and 0 bases from J, the junction kept 4 bases outside the gene matches. The CDR3 spans 16 residues. This CDR3 reads CASSNRDRGVNTEAFF. The DNA for the CDR3 is TGTGCCAGTAGTAACCGGGACAGGGGGGTGAACACTGAAGCTTTCTTT.